A single sample gave rise to the 2 T cell receptor beta chains below, sequenced in a study of blood T cells in healthy people across ages. Next came a second PCR, run for roughly 6 to 11 cycles, which used a sample-barcoded 5' primer along with a J-beta primer mix. TCRdb itself ran the 5' RACE reads through MiXCR, one entry per CDR3 protein. The table lists roughly 700,000 distinct CDR3 sequences, around 25% of them singletons. These data also formed part of another study, on T cells of mothers and their children.

The sample was blood. These receptors were collected from a boy aged 5-17 years in good health.

The rearrangement uses TRBV4-1 and TRBJ2-5; unclear D gene. The DNA matches TRBJ2-7 better at its end, which makes the J call doubtful. Looked up from germline, CDR1 is MGHRA and CDR2 is YSYEKL. There are 13 residues in the CDR3. The CDR3 DNA is TGCGCCAGCAGCCCAGGACCTTTCTACGAGCAGTACTTC. The encoded protein is CASSPGPFYEQYF.

This clonotype was observed a handful of times. The junction departs from the called germline gene at one end, perhaps through a read error. This chain uses TRBV29-1 with TRBJ2-3; D might be TRBD1 (7 bases). CDR3 length equals 15 residues. Germline-derived CDR1 and CDR2 are SQVTM and ANQGSEA. The CDR3 here is CSVAPGSGRTGTQYF. The CDR3 coding sequence is TGCAGCGTTGCCCCAGGGTCGGGGAGGACAGGTACGCAGTATTTT.